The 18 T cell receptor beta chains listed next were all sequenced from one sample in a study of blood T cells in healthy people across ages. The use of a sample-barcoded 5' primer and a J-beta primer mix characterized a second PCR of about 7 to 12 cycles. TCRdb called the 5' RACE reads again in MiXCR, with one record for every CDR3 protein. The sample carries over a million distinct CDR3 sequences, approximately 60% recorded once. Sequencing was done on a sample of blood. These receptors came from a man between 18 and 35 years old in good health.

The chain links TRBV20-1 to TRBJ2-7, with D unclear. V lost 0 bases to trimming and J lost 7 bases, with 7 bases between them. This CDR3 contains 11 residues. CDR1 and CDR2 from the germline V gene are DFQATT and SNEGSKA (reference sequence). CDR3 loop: CSARDGREQYF. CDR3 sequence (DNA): TGCAGTGCTAGAGATGGTAGGGAGCAGTACTTC.

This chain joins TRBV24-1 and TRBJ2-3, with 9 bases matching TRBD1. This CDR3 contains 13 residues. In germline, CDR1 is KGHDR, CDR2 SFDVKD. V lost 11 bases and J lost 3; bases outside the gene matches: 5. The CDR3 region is CAIEQGATDTQYF. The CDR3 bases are TGTGCCATCGAACAGGGGGCAACAGATACGCAGTATTTT.

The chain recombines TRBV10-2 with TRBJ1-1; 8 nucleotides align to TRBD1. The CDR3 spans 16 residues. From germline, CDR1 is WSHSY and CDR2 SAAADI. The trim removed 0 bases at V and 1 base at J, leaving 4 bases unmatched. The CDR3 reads CASSESRGRRNTEAFF. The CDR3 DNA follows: TGCGCCAGCAGTGAGTCCAGGGGGCGAAGGAACACTGAAGCTTTCTTT.

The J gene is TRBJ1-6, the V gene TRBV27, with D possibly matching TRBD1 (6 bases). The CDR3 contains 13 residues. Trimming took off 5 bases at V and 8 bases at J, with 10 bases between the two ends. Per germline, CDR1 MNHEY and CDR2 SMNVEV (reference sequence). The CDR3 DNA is TGTGCCAGCAGTAACAGGGTTTATTCACCCCTCCACTTT. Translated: CASSNRVYSPLHF.

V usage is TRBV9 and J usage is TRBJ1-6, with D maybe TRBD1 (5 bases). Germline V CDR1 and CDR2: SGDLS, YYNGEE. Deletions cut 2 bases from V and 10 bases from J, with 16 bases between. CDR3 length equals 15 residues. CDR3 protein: CASSVSKGRTSPLHF. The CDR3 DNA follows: TGTGCCAGCAGCGTTAGTAAGGGGAGAACGTCACCCCTCCACTTT.

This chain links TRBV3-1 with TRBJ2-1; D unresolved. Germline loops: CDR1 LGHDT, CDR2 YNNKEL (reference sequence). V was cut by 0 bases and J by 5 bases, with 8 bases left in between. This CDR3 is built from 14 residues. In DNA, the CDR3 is TGTGCCAGCAGCCAAGAGTTCAGACACAATGAGCAGTTCTTC. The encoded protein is CASSQEFRHNEQFF.

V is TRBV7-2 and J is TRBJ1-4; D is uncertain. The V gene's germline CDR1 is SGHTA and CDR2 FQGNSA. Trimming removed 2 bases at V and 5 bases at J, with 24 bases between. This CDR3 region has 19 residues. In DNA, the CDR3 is TGTGCCAGCAGCTTACCCCAAACCGGGAGTAGGTTACCCAATGAAAAACTGTTTTTT. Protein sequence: CASSLPQTGSRLPNEKLFF.

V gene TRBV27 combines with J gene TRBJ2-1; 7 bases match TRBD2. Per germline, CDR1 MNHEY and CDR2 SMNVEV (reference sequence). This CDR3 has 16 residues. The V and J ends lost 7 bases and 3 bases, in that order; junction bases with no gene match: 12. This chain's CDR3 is CASTFHPSGDYNEQFF. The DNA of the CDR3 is TGTGCCAGCACCTTCCACCCTAGCGGAGACTACAATGAGCAGTTCTTC.

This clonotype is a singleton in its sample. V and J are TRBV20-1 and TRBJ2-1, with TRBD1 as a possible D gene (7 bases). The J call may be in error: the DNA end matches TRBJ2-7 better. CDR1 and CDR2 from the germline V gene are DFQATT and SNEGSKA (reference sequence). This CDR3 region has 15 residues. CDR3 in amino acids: CSARSGGTANNEQYF. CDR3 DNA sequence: TGCAGTGCTAGGTCCGGCGGGACAGCCAACAATGAGCAGTACTTC.

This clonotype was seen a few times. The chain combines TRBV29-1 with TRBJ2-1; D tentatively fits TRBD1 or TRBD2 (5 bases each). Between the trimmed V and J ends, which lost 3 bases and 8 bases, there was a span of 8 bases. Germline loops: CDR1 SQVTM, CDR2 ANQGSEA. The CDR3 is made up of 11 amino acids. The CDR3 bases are TGCAGCGTTGATATGGGGGATGAGCAGTTCTTC. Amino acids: CSVDMGDEQFF.

The CDR3 is CASSLGNWRGQAIAKNIQYF. CDR3 coding DNA: TGTGCCAGCAGCTTAGGGAATTGGAGGGGACAGGCTATAGCCAAAAACATTCAGTACTTC. The chain recombines TRBV11-1 with TRBJ2-4, with TRBD1 matching over 8 bases. V trimming: 1 base; J trimming: 0 bases; junction bases outside the gene matches: 14. There are 20 residues in the CDR3. Germline V lookup: CDR1 SGHAT, CDR2 FQDESV (reference sequence).

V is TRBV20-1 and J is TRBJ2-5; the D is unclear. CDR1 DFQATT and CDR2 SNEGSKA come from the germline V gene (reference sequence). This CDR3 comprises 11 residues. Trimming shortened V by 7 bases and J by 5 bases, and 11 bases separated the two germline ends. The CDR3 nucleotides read TGCAGTGGGCTGGCGCGGGAGACCCAGTACTTC. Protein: CSGLARETQYF.

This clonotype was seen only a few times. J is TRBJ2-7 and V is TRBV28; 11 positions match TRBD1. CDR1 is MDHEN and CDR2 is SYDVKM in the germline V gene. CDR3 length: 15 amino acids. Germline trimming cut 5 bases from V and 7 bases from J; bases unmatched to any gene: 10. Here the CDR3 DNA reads TGTGCCAGCAGTCCGGTGGACAGGGGGCCAAGGGAGCAGTACTTC. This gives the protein CASSPVDRGPREQYF.

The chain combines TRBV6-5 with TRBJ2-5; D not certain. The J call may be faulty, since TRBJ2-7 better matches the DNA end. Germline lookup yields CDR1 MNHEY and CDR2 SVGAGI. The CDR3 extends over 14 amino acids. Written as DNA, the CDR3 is TGTGCCAGCAGGGAGAGAGGAAAGGCCTACGAGCAGTACTTC. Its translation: CASRERGKAYEQYF.

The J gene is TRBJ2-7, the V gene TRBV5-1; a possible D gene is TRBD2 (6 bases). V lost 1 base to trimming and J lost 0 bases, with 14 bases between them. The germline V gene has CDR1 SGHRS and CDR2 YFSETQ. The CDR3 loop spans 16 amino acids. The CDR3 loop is CASSLRQGGGSYEQYF. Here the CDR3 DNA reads TGCGCCAGCAGCTTGCGTCAGGGAGGCGGCTCCTACGAGCAGTACTTC.

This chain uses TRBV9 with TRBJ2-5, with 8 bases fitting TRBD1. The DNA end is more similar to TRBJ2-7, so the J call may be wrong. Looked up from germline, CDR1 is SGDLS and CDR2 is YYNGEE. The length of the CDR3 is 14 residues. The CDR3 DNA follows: TGTGCCAGCAGCGGGCCGTGGACAGGGAGCGAGCAGTACTTC. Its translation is CASSGPWTGSEQYF.

The DNA of the CDR3 is TGCGCCAGCAGCAGGACTAGCGTAGACACAGATACGCAGTATTTT. It codes for CASSRTSVDTDTQYF. The chain links TRBV4-1 to TRBJ2-3; 9 positions match TRBD2. The V gene end was trimmed by 5 bases and the J gene end by 2 bases; junction bases not matched to a gene: 5. The CDR3 has 15 residues. In germline, CDR1 is MGHRA, CDR2 YSYEKL.

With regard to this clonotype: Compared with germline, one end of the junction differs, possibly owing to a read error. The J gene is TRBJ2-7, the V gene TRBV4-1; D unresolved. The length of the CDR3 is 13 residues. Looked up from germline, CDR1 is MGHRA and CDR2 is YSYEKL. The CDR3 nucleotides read TGCACCAGCAGCACCGCCCCGACCTACGAGCAGTACTTC. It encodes CTSSTAPTYEQYF.